The present entry profiles one T cell receptor (beta chain) with its context. Its cognate antigen has yet to be identified. Base-call qualities are not available, and no considerably larger clone is one nucleotide away. High-throughput TCR beta sequencing profiled peripheral blood CD8+ and CD4+ T cells from healthy donors, Susac syndrome patients and multiple sclerosis patients. The multiple sclerosis controls were treatment-naive patients whose relapsing-remitting disease, either stable or active, fulfilled the revised McDonald criteria. Bulk CD8+ and CD4+ T cells were purified by magnetic negative isolation, while CD8+ TEMRA cells were enriched using FACS. Blood was drawn into EDTA tubes, processed within 24 hours, and PBMCs were isolated by density gradient centrifugation. PBMCs destined for TCR sequencing were cryopreserved in liquid nitrogen and later thawed in a 37 °C water bath. Purity of sorted or isolated CD4+, CD8+ and CD8+ TEMRA cells was at least 90%.

These data originate in a study of CD8 T cells in Susac syndrome (dated by TCRdb to about 2019). Study-level background: The study used repertoire sequencing to test whether antigen drove CD8+ T cell activation and differentiation in Susac syndrome. What the authors observed across the whole study: The study acknowledged that relatively few individuals were included in the TCR sequencing and HLA analysis.

RNA was extracted using the RNeasy kit, and roughly 0.5 to 1 ug of the RNA was reverse transcribed with random hexamers. TCR beta CDR3 regions were amplified with the immunoSEQ multiplex PCR assay covering 54 Vbeta and 13 Jbeta segments. To correct PCR amplification bias, a synthetic template baseline was used for both primer optimization and computational correction. Under the source paper's analysis protocol: Reads were annotated to V, D and J genes according to IMGT and were analyzed with immunoSEQ Analyzer, with only productive sequences retained. To calculate clonality, Shannon entropy was normalized by log2 of the number of productive unique sequences and then subtracted from one. For each patient and control, public and private clones were evaluated among the 100 most prevalent clones. Clones were defined as Susac-specific if absent from the healthy and MS cohorts, from approximately 1,100 published viral clones and from other ImmuneACCESS disease sequences. TCRdb cleaned the public reads at Q25 with fastp, built clones with MiXCR and kept in-frame beta chains. A single entry per CDR3 protein holds the most common genes and DNA from its merged rows. These V and J calls are TCRdb output, not the study's own analysis. The sample table contains more than 250,000 distinct CDR3 sequences; only one count was recorded for 90% to 95% of them. The ten largest clones take up roughly 0.07% of the sample.

This TCR was sampled from a human donor with multiple sclerosis. The sample consisted of CD4+ T cells from PBMCs.

CDR3 sequence: CASSKPRDGYNSPLHF. Read as DNA, the sequence is TGTGCCAGCAGCAAGCCCCGGGACGGGTATAATTCACCCCTCCACTTT. The chain joins TRBV21-1 to TRBJ1-6; the D call of TRBD1 is as the table states it, not checked on the DNA. TRBV21-1 is reported as a pseudogene. Taken from cysteine to phenylalanine, the CDR3 has 16 residues. Left in the record is the CDR3 DNA by itself, 48 bases read in frame from the first base.